This paragraph reports one T cell receptor (beta chain). Its antigen is not identified. The data stem from a study of T cell responses to AZD1222 COVID-19 vaccine. Overall study results and limits: Seropositive status at baseline applied to only 5 or 6 AZD1222 recipients. Repertoires were obtained only post-peak T cell response. Spike-spanning, vaccine-associated CD4 TCRs were dominant at 160-218 and 743-854.

Profiled with immunoSEQ multiplex PCR; TCRdb holds only in-frame clones, not every one. The repertoire holds about 170,000 clones, with roughly 92% as singletons. The V segment lost 11 bases and the J segment 0 bases; nucleotides outside the gene matches: 19. The germline V gene encodes CDR1 SGHNT and CDR2 YENEEA. CDR3 length: 18 residues. V and J are TRBV11-3 and TRBJ1-1; 9 bases map to TRBD1. Source: peripheral blood, taken on day 0 of AZD1222 vaccination. This clonotype originated in an adult in good health. CDR3 coding DNA: TGTGCCCTACCCGGGGGGCCCGGGACAGGGCCCTTGAACACTGAAGCTTTCTTT. Translated, it gives CALPGGPGTGPLNTEAFF.